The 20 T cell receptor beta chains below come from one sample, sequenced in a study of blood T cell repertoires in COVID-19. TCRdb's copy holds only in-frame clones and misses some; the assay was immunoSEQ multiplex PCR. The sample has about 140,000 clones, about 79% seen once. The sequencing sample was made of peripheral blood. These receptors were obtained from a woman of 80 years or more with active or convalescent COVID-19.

This CDR3 reads CASSDLQQPNEKLFF. The CDR3 region has the DNA TGTGCCAGCTCAGACCTACAGCAACCTAATGAAAAACTGTTTTTT. The V and J genes are TRBV18 and TRBJ1-4, with D unresolved. The CDR3 spans 15 residues. V gave up 5 bases and J gave up 3 bases, with 13 bases separating them. Germline assignment: CDR1 KGHSH and CDR2 LQKENI.

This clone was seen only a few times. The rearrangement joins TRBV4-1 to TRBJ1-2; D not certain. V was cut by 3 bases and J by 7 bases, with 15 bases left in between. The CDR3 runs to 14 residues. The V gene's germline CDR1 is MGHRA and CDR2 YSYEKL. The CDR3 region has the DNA TGCGCCAGCAGCCATGGAGGGATCTCTAGTGGCTACACCTTC. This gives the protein CASSHGGISSGYTF.

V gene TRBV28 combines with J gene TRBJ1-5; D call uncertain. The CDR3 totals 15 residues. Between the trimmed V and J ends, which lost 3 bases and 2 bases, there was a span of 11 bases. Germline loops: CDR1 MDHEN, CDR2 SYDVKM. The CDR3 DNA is TGTGCCAGCAGTTTCTCGGGAGTGGGCAATCAGCCCCAGCATTTT. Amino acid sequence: CASSFSGVGNQPQHF.

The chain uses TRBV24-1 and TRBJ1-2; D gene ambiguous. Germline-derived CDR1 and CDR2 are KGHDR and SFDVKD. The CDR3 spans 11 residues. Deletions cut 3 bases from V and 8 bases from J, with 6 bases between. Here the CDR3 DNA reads TGTGCCACCAGTGATCGAGGGGGCTACACCTTC. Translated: CATSDRGGYTF.

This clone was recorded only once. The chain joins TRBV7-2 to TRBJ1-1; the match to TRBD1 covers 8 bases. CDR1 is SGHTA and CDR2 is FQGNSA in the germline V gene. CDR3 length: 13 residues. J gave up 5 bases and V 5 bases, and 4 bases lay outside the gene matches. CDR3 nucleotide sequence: TGTGCCAGCAGCGACAGGGGAGGGACTGAAGCTTTCTTT. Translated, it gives CASSDRGGTEAFF. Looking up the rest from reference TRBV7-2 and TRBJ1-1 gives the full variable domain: GAGVSQSPSNKVTEKGKDVELRCDPISGHTALYWYRQSLGQGLEFLIYFQGNSAPDKSGLPSDRFSAERTGGSVSTLTIQRTQQEDSAVYLCASSDRGGTEAFFGQGTRLTVV.

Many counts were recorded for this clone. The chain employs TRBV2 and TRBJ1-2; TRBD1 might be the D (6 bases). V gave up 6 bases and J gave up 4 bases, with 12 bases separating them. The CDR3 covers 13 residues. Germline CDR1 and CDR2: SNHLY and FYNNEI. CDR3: CASSAGAGYGYTF. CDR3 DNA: TGTGCCAGCAGCGCAGGGGCTGGCTATGGCTACACCTTC.

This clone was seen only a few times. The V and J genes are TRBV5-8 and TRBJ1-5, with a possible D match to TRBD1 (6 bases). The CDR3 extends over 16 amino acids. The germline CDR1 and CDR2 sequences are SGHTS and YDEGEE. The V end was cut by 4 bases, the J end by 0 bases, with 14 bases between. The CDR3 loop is CASSAHTGISNQPQHF. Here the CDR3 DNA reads TGTGCCAGCAGCGCCCATACAGGGATTAGCAATCAGCCCCAGCATTTT.

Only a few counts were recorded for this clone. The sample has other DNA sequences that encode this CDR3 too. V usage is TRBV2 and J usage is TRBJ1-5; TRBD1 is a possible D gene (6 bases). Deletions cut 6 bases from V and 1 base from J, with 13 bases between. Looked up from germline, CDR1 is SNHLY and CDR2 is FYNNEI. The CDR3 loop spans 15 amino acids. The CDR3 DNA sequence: TGTGCCAGCAGGATACAGGGTCTGAGCAATCAGCCCCAGCATTTT. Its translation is CASRIQGLSNQPQHF. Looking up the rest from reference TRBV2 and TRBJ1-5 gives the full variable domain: EPEVTQTPSHQVTQMGQEVILRCVPISNHLYFYWYRQILGQKVEFLVSFYNNEISEKSEIFDDQFSVERPDGSNFTLKIRSTKLEDSAMYFCASRIQGLSNQPQHFGDGTRLSIL.

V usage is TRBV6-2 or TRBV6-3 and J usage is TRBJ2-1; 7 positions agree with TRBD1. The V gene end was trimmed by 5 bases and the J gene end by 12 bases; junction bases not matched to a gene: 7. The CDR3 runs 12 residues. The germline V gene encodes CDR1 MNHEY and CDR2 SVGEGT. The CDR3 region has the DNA TGTGCCAGCAGTCTTTTCCGGGACAGGCAGTTCTTC. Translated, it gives CASSLFRDRQFF.

CDR3 sequence: CASSLRVNSGNTIYF. CDR3 in DNA: TGTGCCAGCAGCTTGCGGGTAAACTCTGGAAACACCATATATTTT. This sequence joins TRBV5-5 and TRBJ1-3; D remains ambiguous. V lost 1 base, J lost 0 bases, and 8 bases lay in between. Germline V gene sequence: CDR1 SGHKS, CDR2 YYEKEE (reference sequence). The CDR3 contains 15 residues.

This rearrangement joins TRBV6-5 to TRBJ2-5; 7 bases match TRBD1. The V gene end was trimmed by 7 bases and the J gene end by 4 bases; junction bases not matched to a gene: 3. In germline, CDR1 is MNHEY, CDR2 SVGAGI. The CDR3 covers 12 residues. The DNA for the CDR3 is TGTGCCAGCATCCGACAGGGAGAGACCCAGTACTTC. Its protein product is CASIRQGETQYF.

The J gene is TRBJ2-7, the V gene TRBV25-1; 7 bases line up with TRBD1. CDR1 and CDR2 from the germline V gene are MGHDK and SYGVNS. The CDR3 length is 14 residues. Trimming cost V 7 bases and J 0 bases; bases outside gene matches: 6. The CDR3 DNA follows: TGTGCCAGCAAACCGACAGGGTTCTCCTACGAGCAGTACTTC. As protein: CASKPTGFSYEQYF.

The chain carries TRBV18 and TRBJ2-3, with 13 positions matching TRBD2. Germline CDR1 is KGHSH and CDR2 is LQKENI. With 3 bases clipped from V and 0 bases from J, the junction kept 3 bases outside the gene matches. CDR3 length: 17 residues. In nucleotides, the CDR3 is TGTGCCAGCTCACCGCGACTAGCGGGGGGTAGCACAGATACGCAGTATTTT. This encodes CASSPRLAGGSTDTQYF. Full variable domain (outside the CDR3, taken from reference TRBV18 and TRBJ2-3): NAGVMQNPRHLVRRRGQEARLRCSPMKGHSHVYWYRQLPEEGLKFMVYLQKENIIDESGMPKERFSAEFPKEGPSILRIQQVVRGDSAAYFCASSPRLAGGSTDTQYFGPGTRLTVL.

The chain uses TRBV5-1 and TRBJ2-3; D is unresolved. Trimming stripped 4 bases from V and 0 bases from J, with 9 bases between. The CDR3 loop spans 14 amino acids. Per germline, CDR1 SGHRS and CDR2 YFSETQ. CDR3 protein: CASSPVPSTDTQYF. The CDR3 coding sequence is TGCGCCAGCAGCCCCGTTCCGAGCACAGATACGCAGTATTTT.

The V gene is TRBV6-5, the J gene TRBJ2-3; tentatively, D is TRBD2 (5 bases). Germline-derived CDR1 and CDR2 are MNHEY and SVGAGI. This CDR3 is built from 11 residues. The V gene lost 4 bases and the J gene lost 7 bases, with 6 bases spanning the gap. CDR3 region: CASSLANTQYF. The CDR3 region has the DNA TGTGCCAGCAGTTTAGCGAATACGCAGTATTTT.

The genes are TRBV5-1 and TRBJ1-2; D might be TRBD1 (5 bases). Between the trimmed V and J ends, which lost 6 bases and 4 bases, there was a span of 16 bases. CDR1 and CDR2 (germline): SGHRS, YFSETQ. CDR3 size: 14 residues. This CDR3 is CASTHGQTGYGYTF. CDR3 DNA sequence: TGCGCCAGCACCCATGGACAAACTGGCTATGGCTACACCTTC.

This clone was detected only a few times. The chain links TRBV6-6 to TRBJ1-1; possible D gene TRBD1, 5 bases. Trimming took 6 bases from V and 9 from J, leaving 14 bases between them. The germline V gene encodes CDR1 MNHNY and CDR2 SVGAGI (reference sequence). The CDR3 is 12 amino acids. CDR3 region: CASSNQGRKAFF. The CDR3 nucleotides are TGTGCCAGCAGCAACCAGGGCAGAAAAGCTTTCTTT.

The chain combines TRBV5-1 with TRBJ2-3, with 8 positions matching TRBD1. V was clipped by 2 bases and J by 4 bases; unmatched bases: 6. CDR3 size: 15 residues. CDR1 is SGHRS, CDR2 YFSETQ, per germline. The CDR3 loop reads CASSLGQGSADTQYF. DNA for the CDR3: TGCGCCAGCAGCTTAGGACAGGGCAGCGCAGATACGCAGTATTTT.

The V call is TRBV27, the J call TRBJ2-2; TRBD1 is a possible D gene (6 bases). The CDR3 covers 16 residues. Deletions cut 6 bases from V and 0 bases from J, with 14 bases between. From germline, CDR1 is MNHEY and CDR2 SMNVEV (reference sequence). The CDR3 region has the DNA TGTGCCAGCAGGCTAGGGGGAGCGGCGAACACCGGGGAGCTGTTTTTT. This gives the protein CASRLGGAANTGELFF.

The CDR3 nucleotides are TGTGCCAGCAGTTCAAATCAGGGGGCCAAGCAGTACTTC. Encoded protein: CASSSNQGAKQYF. The chain employs TRBV27 and TRBJ2-7, with 8 bases that match TRBD1. Germline V CDR1 and CDR2: MNHEY, SMNVEV (reference sequence). The CDR3 totals 13 residues. The V segment lost 4 bases and the J segment 8 bases; nucleotides outside the gene matches: 7.